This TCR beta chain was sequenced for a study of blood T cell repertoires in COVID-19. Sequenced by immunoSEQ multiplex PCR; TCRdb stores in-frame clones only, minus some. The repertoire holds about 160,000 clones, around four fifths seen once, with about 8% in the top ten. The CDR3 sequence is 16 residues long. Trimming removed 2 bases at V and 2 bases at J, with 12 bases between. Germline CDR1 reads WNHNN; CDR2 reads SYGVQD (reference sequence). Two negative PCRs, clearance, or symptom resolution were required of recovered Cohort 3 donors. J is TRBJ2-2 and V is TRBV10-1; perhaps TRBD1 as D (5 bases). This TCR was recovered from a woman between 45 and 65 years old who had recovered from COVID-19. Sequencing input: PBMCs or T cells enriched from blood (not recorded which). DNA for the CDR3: TGCGCCAGCAGTGAGCCGGAGACAGACAACACCGGGGAGCTGTTTTTT. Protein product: CASSEPETDNTGELFF.